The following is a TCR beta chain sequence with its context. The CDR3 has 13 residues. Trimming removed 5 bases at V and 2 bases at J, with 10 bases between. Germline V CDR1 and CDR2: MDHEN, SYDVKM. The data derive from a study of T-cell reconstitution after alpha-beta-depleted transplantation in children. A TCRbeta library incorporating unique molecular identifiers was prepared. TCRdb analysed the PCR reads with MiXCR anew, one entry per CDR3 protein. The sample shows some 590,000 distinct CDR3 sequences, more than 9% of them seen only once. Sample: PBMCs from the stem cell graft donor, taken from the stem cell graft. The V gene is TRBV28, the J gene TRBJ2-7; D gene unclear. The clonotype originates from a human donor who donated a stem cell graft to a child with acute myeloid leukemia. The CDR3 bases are TGTGCCAGCAGTGGGCGAGCCCCCTACGAGCAGTACTTC. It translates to CASSGRAPYEQYF.